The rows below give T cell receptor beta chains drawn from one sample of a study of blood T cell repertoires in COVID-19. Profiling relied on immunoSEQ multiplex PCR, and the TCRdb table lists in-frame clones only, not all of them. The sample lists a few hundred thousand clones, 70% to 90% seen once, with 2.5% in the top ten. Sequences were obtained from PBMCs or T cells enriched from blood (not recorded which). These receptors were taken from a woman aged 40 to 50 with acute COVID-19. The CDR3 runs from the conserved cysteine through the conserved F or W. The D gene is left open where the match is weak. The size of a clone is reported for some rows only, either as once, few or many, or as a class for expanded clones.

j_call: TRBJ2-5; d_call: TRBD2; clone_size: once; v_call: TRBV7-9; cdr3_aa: CASSLKTAGGPGQETQYF; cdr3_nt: TGTGCCAGCAGCCTGAAGACCGCGGGAGGGCCGGGTCAAGAGACCCAGTACTTC
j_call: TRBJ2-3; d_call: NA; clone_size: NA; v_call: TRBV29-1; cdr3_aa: CSVVNRVSTDTQYF; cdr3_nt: TGCAGCGTCGTTAACAGGGTCTCCACAGATACGCAGTATTTT
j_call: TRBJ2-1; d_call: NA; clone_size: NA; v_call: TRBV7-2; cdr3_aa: CASSLQGYNEQFF; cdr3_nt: TGTGCCAGCAGCTTACAGGGGTACAATGAGCAGTTCTTC
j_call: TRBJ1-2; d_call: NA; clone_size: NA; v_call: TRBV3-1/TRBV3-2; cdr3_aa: CASSSEGVGGYTF; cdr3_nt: TGTGCCAGCAGCAGTGAGGGTGTGGGTGGCTACACCTTC
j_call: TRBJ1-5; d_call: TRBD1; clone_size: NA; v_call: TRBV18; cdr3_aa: CASSPLGGGSQPQHF; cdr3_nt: TGTGCCAGCTCACCCCTTGGAGGGGGCAGTCAGCCCCAGCATTTT
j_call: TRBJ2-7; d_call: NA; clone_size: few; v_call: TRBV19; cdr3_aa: CASSVTGHYEQYF; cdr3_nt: TGTGCCAGTAGTGTCACAGGGCACTACGAGCAGTACTTC
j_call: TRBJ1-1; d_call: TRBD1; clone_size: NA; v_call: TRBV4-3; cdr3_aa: CASSRTGGTEAFF; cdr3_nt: TGCGCCAGCAGCCGTACAGGGGGCACTGAAGCTTTCTTT
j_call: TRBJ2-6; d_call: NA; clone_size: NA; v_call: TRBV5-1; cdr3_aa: CASSPAGSGANVLTF; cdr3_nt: TGCGCCAGCAGCCCCGCAGGCTCTGGGGCCAACGTCCTGACTTTC
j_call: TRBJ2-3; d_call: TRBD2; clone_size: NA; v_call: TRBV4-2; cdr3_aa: CASSLTSGGAGSRKDTQYF; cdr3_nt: TGTGCCAGCAGCCTCACTAGCGGGGGGGCCGGTTCCCGGAAAGATACGCAGTATTTT
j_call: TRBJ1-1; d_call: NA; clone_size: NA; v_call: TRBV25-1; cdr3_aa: CASNVGGRQTTEAFF; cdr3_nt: TGTGCCAGCAACGTCGGAGGACGGCAGACCACTGAAGCTTTCTTT
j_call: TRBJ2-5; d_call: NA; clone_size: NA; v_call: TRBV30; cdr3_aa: CAWSMAETQYF; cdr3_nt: TGTGCCTGGAGTATGGCAGAGACCCAGTACTTC
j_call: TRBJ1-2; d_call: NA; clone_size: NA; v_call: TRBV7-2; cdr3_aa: CASSFSDRQGSGYTF; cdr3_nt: TGTGCCAGCAGCTTCTCCGACAGGCAGGGTAGTGGCTACACCTTC
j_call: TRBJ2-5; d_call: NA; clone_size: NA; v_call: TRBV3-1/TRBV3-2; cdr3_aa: CASSPNRETQYF; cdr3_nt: TGTGCCAGCAGCCCTAATAGAGAGACCCAGTACTTC
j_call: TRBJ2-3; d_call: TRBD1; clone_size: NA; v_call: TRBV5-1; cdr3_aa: CASSRKTGPSTDTQYF; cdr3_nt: TGCGCCAGCAGCCGGAAGACAGGGCCTAGCACAGATACGCAGTATTTT
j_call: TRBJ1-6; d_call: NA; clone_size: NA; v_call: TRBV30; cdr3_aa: CAWSVPGFSSYNSPLHF; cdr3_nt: TGTGCCTGGAGTGTACCAGGGTTCAGCTCCTATAATTCACCCCTCCACTTT
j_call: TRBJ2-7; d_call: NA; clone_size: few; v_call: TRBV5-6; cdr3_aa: CASSLVGGGGEQYF; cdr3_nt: TGTGCCAGCAGCTTGGTGGGGGGAGGAGGCGAGCAGTACTTC
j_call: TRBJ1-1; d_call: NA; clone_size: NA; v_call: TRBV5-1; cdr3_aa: CASSRGGTEAFF; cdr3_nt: TGCGCCAGCAGCCGAGGGGGCACTGAAGCTTTCTTT
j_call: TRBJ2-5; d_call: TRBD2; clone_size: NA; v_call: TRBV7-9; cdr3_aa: CASSFPGLGRVRETQYF; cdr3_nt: TGTGCCAGCAGCTTCCCCGGACTAGGGAGGGTAAGGGAGACCCAGTACTTC
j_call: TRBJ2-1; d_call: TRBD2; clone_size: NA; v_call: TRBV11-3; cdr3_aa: CASSLDLTSGGYTYNEQFF; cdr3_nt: TGTGCCAGCAGCTTAGATCTAACTAGCGGGGGTTATACCTACAATGAGCAGTTCTTC
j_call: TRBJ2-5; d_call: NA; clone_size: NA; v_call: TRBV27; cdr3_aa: CASRRYGSGATSQETQYF; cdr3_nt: TGTGCCAGCAGGCGTTACGGTTCAGGGGCGACTTCCCAAGAGACCCAGTACTTC
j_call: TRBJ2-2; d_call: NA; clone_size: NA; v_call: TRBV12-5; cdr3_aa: CASGYNTGELFF; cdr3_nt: TGTGCTAGTGGATATAACACCGGGGAGCTGTTTTTT
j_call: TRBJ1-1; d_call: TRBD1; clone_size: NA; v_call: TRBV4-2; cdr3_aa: CASSQDLMRQGAMRAFF; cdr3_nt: TGTGCCAGCAGCCAAGATCTCATGCGGCAGGGGGCGATGCGAGCTTTCTTT
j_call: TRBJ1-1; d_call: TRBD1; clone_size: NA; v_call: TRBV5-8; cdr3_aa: CASSLFLQGHTEAFF; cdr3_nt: TGTGCCAGCAGCTTATTTCTACAGGGGCACACTGAAGCTTTCTTT
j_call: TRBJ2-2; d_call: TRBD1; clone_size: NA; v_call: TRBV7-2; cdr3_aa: CASSLEPGQGAGNTGELFF; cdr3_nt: TGTGCCAGCAGCTTAGAGCCGGGACAGGGGGCTGGAAACACCGGGGAGCTGTTTTTT
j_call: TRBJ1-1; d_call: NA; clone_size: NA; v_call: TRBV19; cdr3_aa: CASSQGSGTEAFF; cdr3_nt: TGTGCCAGCTCCCAGGGAAGTGGGACTGAAGCTTTCTTT
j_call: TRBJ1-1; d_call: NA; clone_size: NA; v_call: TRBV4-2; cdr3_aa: CASSHGGVNTEAFF; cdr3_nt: TGTGCCAGCAGCCATGGGGGGGTGAACACTGAAGCTTTCTTT
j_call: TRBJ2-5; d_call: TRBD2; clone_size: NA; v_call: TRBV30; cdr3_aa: CAWSGLAGARETQYF; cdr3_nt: TGTGCCTGGAGTGGACTAGCGGGAGCGCGAGAGACCCAGTACTTC
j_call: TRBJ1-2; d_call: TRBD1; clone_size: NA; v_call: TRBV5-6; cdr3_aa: CASSIRTGGSGYTF; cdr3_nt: TGTGCCAGCAGCATCAGGACAGGGGGTAGCGGCTACACCTTC
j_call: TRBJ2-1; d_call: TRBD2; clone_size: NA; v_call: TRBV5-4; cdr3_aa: CASSHRLAGDEQFF; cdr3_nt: TGTGCCAGCAGCCATAGGTTAGCGGGAGATGAGCAGTTCTTC
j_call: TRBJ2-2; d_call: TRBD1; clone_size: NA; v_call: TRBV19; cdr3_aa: CASSTGQGGAGELFF; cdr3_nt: TGTGCCAGTAGTACGGGACAGGGCGGGGCCGGGGAGCTGTTTTTT
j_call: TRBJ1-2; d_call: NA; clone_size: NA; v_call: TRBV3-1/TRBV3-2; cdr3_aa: CASSQSLTGGYGYTF; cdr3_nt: TGTGCCAGCAGCCAATCGCTGACAGGCGGGTATGGCTACACCTTC
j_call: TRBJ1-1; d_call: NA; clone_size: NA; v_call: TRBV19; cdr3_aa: CASSIMGVKGDTEAFF; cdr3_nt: TGTGCCAGTAGTATAATGGGGGTGAAGGGGGACACTGAAGCTTTCTTT
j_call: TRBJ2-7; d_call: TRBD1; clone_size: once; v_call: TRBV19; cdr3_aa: CASSIGTGYSYEQYF; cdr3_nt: TGTGCCAGTAGTATAGGGACAGGGTACTCCTACGAGCAGTACTTC
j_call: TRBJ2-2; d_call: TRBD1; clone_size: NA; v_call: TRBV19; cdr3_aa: CASTQDRANTGELFF; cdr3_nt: TGTGCCAGCACTCAGGACAGGGCGAACACCGGGGAGCTGTTTTTT
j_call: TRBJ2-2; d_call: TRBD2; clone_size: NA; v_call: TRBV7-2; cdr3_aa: CASRPRGGVAGELFF; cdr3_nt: TGTGCCAGCAGGCCGCGGGGGGGCGTAGCCGGGGAGCTGTTTTTT
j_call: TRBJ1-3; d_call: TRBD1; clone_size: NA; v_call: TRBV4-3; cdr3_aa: CASSQEDRAGNTIYF; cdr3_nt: TGCGCCAGCAGCCAGGAGGACAGGGCTGGAAACACCATATATTTT
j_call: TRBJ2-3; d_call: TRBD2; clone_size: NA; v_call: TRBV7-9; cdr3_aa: CASSPLGTSSWYF; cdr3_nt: TGTGCCAGCAGCCCTCTCGGGACTAGCAGCTGGTATTTT
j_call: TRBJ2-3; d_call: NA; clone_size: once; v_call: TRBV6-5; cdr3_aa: CASRFGVLTDTQYF; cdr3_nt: TGTGCCAGCAGGTTCGGGGTTTTGACAGATACGCAGTATTTT
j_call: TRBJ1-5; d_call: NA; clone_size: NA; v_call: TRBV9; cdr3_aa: CASSLGQINQPQHF; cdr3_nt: TGTGCCAGCAGTCTGGGGCAGATCAATCAGCCCCAGCATTTT
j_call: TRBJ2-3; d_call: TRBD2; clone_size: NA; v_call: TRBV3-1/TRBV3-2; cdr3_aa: CASSQTSGGVYTQYF; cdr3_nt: TGTGCCAGCAGCCAAACTAGCGGGGGGGTGTATACGCAGTATTTT
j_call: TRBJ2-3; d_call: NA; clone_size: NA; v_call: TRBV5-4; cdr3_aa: CASSLVTPDTQYF; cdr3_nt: TGTGCCAGCAGCTTGGTCACTCCGGATACGCAGTATTTT
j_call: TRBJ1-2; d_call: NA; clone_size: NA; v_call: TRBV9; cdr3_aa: CASTPAVGGFYGYTF; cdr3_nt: TGTGCCAGCACCCCCGCCGTAGGGGGATTCTATGGCTACACCTTC